This T cell receptor beta chain comes out of a study of blood T cell repertoires in COVID-19. About the study: Donors in the United States, Italy and Spain gave samples during acute or convalescent COVID-19.

Looked up from germline, CDR1 is MNHEY and CDR2 is SMNVEV (reference sequence). The germline V and J ends were trimmed by 3 bases and 2 bases, with 8 bases remaining between them. The CDR3 is 14 residues long. Method: immunoSEQ multiplex PCR; TCRdb's copy keeps in-frame clones and lacks some. This sample has some 100,000 clones, with about 92% found just once. This clone was observed a handful of times. The sequencing sample was made of peripheral blood. The clonotype comes from a woman aged 60-75 years with active COVID-19. The chain joins TRBV27 to TRBJ1-3; no definite D call. The CDR3 DNA follows: TGTGCCAGCAGTTTTGCGGGCGCTGGAAACACCATATATTTT. This sequence encodes CASSFAGAGNTIYF.